This TCR beta chain was observed in a study of beta chain features in type 1 diabetes. Findings and limits, study-wide: TCRB CDR3 length was moderately but significantly reduced in all four CD4+ subsets of Type 1 diabetes patients.

The CDR3 is made up of 15 amino acids. The V gene lost 5 bases and the J gene lost 3 bases, with 15 bases spanning the gap. Per the germline V gene, CDR1 is MNHEY and CDR2 is SVGAGI. Each donor gave one heparinised blood draw averaging around 0.12 L. A remark on this clone: Its antigen is currently unknown.

Expressed TCRB transcripts were sequenced because the entire RNA isolate underwent reverse transcription. TCRdb's table, derived via immunoSEQ multiplex PCR, lists solely in-frame clones and lacks some. The table shows some 660,000 clones, with 11% to 15% occurring only once. This sequence was found in a man aged 18 to 30 with type 1 diabetes. Source material: naive CD4+ T cells from blood. The J gene is TRBJ2-3, the V gene TRBV6-5; either TRBD1 or TRBD2 may supply D (5 bases each). CDR3 protein: CASSAERGRTDTQYF. DNA for the CDR3: TGTGCCAGCAGTGCCGAGAGGGGTAGGACAGATACGCAGTATTTT.